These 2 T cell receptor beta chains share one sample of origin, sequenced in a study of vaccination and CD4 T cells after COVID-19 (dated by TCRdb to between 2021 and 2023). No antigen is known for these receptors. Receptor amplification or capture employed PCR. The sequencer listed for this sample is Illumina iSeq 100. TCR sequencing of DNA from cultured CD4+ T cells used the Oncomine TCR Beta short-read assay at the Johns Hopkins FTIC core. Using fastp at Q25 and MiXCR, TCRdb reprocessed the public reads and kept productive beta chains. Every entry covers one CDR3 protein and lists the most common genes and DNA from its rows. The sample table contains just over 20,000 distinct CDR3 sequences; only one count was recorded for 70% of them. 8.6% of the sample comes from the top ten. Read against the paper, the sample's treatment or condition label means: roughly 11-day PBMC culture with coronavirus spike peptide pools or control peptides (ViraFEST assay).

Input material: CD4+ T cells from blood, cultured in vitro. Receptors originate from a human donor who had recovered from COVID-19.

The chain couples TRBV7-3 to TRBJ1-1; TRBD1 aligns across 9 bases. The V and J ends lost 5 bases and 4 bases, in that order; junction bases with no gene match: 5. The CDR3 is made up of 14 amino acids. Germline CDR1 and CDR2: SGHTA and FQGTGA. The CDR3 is CASSPTGGLTEAFF. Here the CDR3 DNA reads TGTGCCAGCAGCCCCACAGGGGGCCTCACTGAAGCTTTCTTT.

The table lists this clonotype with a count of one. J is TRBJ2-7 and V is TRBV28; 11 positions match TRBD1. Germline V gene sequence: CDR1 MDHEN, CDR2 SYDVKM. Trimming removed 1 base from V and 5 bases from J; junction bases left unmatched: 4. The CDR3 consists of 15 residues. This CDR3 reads CASSLLGQGANEQYF. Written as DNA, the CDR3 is TGTGCCAGCAGTTTATTAGGACAGGGGGCTAACGAGCAGTACTTC. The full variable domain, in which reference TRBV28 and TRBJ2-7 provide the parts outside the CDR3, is DVKVTQSSRYLVKRTGEKVFLECVQDMDHENMFWYRQDPGLGLRLIYFSYDVKMKEKGDIPEGYSVSREKKERFSLILESASTNQTSMYLCASSLLGQGANEQYFGPGTRLTVT.